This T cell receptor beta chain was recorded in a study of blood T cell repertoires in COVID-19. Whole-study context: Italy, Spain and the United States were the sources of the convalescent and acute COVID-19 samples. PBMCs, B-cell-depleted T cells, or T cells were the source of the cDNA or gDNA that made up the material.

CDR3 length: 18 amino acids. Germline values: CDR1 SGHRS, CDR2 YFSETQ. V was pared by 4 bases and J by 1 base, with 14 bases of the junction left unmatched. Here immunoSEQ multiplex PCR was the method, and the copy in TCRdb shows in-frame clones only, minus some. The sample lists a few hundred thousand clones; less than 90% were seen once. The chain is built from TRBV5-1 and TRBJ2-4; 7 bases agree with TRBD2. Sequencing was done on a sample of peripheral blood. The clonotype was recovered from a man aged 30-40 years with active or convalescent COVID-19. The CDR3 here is CASSSGLDRVVAKNIQYF. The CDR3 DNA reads TGCGCCAGCAGCAGCGGACTAGACCGCGTCGTGGCCAAAAACATTCAGTACTTC.